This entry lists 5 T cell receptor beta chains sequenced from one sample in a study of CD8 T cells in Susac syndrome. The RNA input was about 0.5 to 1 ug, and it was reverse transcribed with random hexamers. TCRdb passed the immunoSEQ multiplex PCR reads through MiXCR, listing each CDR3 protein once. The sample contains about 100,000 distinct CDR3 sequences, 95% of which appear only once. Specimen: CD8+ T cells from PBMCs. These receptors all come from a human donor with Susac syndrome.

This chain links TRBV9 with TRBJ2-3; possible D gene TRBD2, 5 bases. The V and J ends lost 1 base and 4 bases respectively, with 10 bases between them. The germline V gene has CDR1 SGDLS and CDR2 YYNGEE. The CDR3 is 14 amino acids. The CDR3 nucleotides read TGTGCCAGCAGCGTATTGCGGGTAGCAGATACGCAGTATTTT. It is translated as CASSVLRVADTQYF.

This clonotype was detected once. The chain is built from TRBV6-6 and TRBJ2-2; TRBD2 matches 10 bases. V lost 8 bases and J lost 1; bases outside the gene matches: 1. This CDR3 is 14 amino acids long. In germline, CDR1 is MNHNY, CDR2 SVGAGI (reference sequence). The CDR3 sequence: CASPSGRNTGELFF. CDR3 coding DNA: TGTGCCAGCCCTAGCGGGAGGAACACCGGGGAGCTGTTTTTT.

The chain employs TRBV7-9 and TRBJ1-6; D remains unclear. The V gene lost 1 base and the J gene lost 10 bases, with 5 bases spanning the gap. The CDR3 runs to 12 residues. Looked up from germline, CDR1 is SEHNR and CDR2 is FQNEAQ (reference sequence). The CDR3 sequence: CASSLGASPLHF. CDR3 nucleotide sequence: TGTGCCAGCAGCTTAGGGGCATCACCCCTCCACTTT.

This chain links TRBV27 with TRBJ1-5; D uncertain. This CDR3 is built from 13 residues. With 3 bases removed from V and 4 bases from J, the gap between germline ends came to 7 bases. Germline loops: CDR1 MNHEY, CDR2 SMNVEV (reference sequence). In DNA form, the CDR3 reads TGTGCCAGCAGTTTCCGTCAAAATCAGCCCCAGCATTTT. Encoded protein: CASSFRQNQPQHF.

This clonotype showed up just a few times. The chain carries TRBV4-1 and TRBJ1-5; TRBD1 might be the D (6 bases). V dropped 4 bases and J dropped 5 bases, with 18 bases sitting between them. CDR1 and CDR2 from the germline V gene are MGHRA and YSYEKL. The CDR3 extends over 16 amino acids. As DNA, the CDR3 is TGCGCCAGCAGCCCTAACCAGGACAGAAGCTATCAGCCCCAGCATTTT. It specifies CASSPNQDRSYQPQHF.